This is a list of T cell receptor beta chains from one sample in a study of CD8 T cells in ankylosing spondylitis. One entry per CDR3 protein results from TCRdb running MiXCR on the 5' RACE reads. Of around 490,000 distinct CDR3 sequences listed, 5.3% are singletons. Material for sequencing was blood, either unsorted or a sorted T cell fraction (not recorded which). These receptor sequences come from a male donor with ankylosing spondylitis. CDR3s include the opening cysteine and the closing phenylalanine or tryptophan. D genes are given only for firm matches. Where a row states a size, it is once, few, many or the class of an expanded clone; other rows omit it.

v_call	clone_size	d_call	cdr3_length	j_call	cdr3_nt	cdr3_aa
TRBV11-2	many	.	12	TRBJ1-1	TGTGCCAGCAGCCAGCAAAGCGCTGAAGCTTTCTTT	CASSQQSAEAFF
TRBV12-3/TRBV12-4	many	TRBD1	13	TRBJ2-2	TGTGCCAGCAGTCCACAGGGGCCCGGGGAGCTGTTTTTT	CASSPQGPGELFF
TRBV7-6	.	TRBD2	17	TRBJ2-3	TGTGCCAGCAGCTTAGCGTCTAGCGGAACTAGCACAGATACGCAGTATTTT	CASSLASSGTSTDTQYF
TRBV6-2/TRBV6-3	many	.	13	TRBJ2-1	TGTGCCAGCACCCCCTCTGGATGGAATGAGCAGTTCTTC	CASTPSGWNEQFF
TRBV12-3/TRBV12-4	many	.	14	TRBJ1-2	TGTGCCAGCAGTTTAGTCAGGGGAAGGATCGGCTACACCTTC	CASSLVRGRIGYTF
TRBV5-1	many	.	13	TRBJ1-3	TGCGCCAGCAGCATAGGATTGGGAAACACCATATATTTT	CASSIGLGNTIYF
TRBV7-3	.	.	13	TRBJ2-3	TGTGCCAGCAGCGACGGTATCCGGGATACGCAGTATTTT	CASSDGIRDTQYF
TRBV29-1	many	.	13	TRBJ2-7	TGCAGCGCGGAAGGGACTGATACCTACGAGCAGTACTTC	CSAEGTDTYEQYF
TRBV27	many	.	17	TRBJ1-5	TGTGCCAGCAGTTTATCCCCAGGGAAAGGGGGCAATCAGCCCCAGCATTTT	CASSLSPGKGGNQPQHF
TRBV11-1	few	.	16	TRBJ2-3	TGTGCCAGCAGCTTAGGGGTGAACACCCTCACAGATACGCAGTATTTT	CASSLGVNTLTDTQYF
TRBV6-2/TRBV6-3	many	TRBD1	14	TRBJ1-6	TGTGCCAGCAGACCAGGGACAGTCGATTCACCCCTCCACTTT	CASRPGTVDSPLHF
TRBV5-1	many	.	14	TRBJ1-2	TGCGCCAGCAGCCAGGACATCGCTAACTATGGCTACACCTTC	CASSQDIANYGYTF
TRBV15	many	.	12	TRBJ1-5	TGTGCCACCAGCACGGACCTACAGCCCCAGCATTTT	CATSTDLQPQHF
TRBV12-3/TRBV12-4	many	.	16	TRBJ1-1	TGTGCCAGCAGTCGCGACTTGGGATATGGGCCCTCTGAAGCTTTCTTT	CASSRDLGYGPSEAFF
TRBV7-9	many	.	15	TRBJ1-4	TGTGCCAGCAGCCCGCTACAGGGACCTAATGAAAAACTGTTTTTT	CASSPLQGPNEKLFF
TRBV11-1	many	TRBD1	18	TRBJ2-1	TGTGCCAACGGGGGAGCGGGACAGGGGTCCAGCTCCTACAATGAGCAGTTCTTC	CANGGAGQGSSSYNEQFF
TRBV10-3	.	.	13	TRBJ2-1	TGTGCCATCAGTGATGGACGGCGGGATGAGCAGTTCTTC	CAISDGRRDEQFF
TRBV20-1	many	TRBD1	13	TRBJ2-1	TGCAGTACTGGACAGGGGACCTACAATGAGCAGTTCTTC	CSTGQGTYNEQFF
TRBV27	many	.	13	TRBJ1-1	TGTGCCAGCAGTTCCATCGACATAAGTAAAGCTTTCTTT	CASSSIDISKAFF
TRBV5-1	.	.	16	TRBJ2-3	TGCGCCAGCAGCTTGGCCTCAAACCATATCACAGATACGCAGTATTTT	CASSLASNHITDTQYF
TRBV20-1	.	.	14	TRBJ2-5	TGCAGTGCTAGAGATCGGATAGGGAGAGAGACCCAGTACTTC	CSARDRIGRETQYF
TRBV29-1	many	.	11	TRBJ2-7	TGCAGCGTTGGAAGGGCGGGGGAGCAGTACTTC	CSVGRAGEQYF